Shown below are 29 T cell receptor beta chains from a single sample sequenced in a study of shared clonotypes between healthy human individuals. The assay was immunoSEQ multiplex PCR, and TCRdb's table has in-frame clones only and misses some. The sample holds about 2.4 million clones, around nine tenths seen once. The sample taken for sequencing was naive CD4+ T cells sorted from blood. Documented subset: CD45RA+ positively selected. These receptors all stem from a man between 18 and 29 years old in good health.

J is TRBJ1-5 and V is TRBV19; the match to TRBD1 covers 8 bases. The V segment lost 6 bases and the J segment 5 bases; nucleotides outside the gene matches: 6. The germline CDR1 and CDR2 sequences are LNHDA and SQIVND (reference sequence). CDR3 length equals 14 residues. The chain's CDR3 is CASRDRGWDQPQHF. DNA of the CDR3: TGTGCCAGTAGAGACAGGGGTTGGGATCAGCCCCAGCATTTT.

This chain joins TRBV5-8 and TRBJ1-1, with D perhaps matching TRBD1 (6 bases). V gave up 4 bases and J gave up 4 bases, with 14 bases separating them. CDR3 size: 14 residues. Germline V gene data show CDR1 as SGHTS and CDR2 as YDEGEE. The CDR3 region is CASSRFVGGTEAFF. The DNA of the CDR3 is TGTGCCAGCAGCCGCTTCGTAGGGGGCACTGAAGCTTTCTTT.

Note on this clone: Other DNA sequences in this specimen translate into the identical CDR3. J is TRBJ2-2 and V is TRBV29-1; 10 nucleotides line up with TRBD2. Germline V gene data show CDR1 as SQVTM and CDR2 as ANQGSEA. V gave up 7 bases and J gave up 1 base; unmatched junction bases: 3. This CDR3 spans 14 amino acids. The DNA of the CDR3 is TGCAGCGCTCGGACTAGCGGGAACACCGGGGAGCTGTTTTTT. It translates to CSARTSGNTGELFF.

The V and J genes are TRBV6-1 and TRBJ2-7; TRBD1 is a possible D gene (6 bases). V lost 8 bases to trimming and J lost 3 bases, with 14 bases between them. The CDR3 length is 13 residues. The germline CDR1 and CDR2 sequences are MNHNS and SASEGT. The chain's CDR3 is CASSYRENYEQYF. DNA of the CDR3: TGTGCCAGCTCGTACAGGGAAAACTACGAGCAGTACTTC.

The rearrangement links TRBV5-4 to TRBJ2-3; 8 positions agree with TRBD2. The germline V gene encodes CDR1 SGHNT and CDR2 YYREEE (reference sequence). This CDR3 has 16 residues. The J segment lost 2 bases and the V segment lost 3 bases, leaving 8 bases of the junction unmatched. The CDR3 sequence is CASSYGGGRNTDTQYF. Here the CDR3 DNA reads TGTGCCAGCAGCTATGGCGGGGGGCGAAACACAGATACGCAGTATTTT. Full variable domain (remainder filled in from reference TRBV5-4 and TRBJ2-3): ETGVTQSPTHLIKTRGQQVTLRCSSQSGHNTVSWYQQALGQGPQFIFQYYREEENGRGNFPPRFSGLQFPNYSSELNVNALELDDSALYLCASSYGGGRNTDTQYFGPGTRLTVL.

This chain links TRBV4-3 with TRBJ2-7; a weak D match, TRBD2 (5 bases). Germline V CDR1 and CDR2: LGHNA, YSLEER. There are 16 residues in the CDR3. V lost 4 bases, J lost 3 bases, and 19 bases lay in between. CDR3 residues: CASSPEVEQRNYEQYF. CDR3 bases: TGCGCCAGCAGCCCAGAGGTGGAGCAGCGGAACTACGAGCAGTACTTC.

V gene TRBV5-4 combines with J gene TRBJ2-7; D may be TRBD2 (7 bases). Trimming left V 2 bases short and J 0 bases short, with 15 bases between. Germline-derived CDR1 and CDR2 are SGHNT and YYREEE (reference sequence). The CDR3 totals 16 residues. Here the CDR3 reads CASSLSGGSSSYEQYF. CDR3 DNA: TGTGCCAGCAGCTTATCGGGGGGCTCAAGCTCCTACGAGCAGTACTTC.

As DNA, the CDR3 is TGTGCCAGCAGCTTAGGTGGACAGGGAGGATACGAGCAGTACTTC. Residues: CASSLGGQGGYEQYF. The V call is TRBV5-4, the J call TRBJ2-7, with TRBD1 matching 8 bases. Germline CDR1 is SGHNT and CDR2 is YYREEE (reference sequence). J was trimmed by 4 bases and V by 2 bases; bases with no gene match: 8. The CDR3 has 15 residues. Complete variable domain (other parts from reference TRBV5-4 and TRBJ2-7): ETGVTQSPTHLIKTRGQQVTLRCSSQSGHNTVSWYQQALGQGPQFIFQYYREEENGRGNFPPRFSGLQFPNYSSELNVNALELDDSALYLCASSLGGQGGYEQYFGPGTRLTVT.

CDR3 residues: CASSRPGQGEATIYF. In DNA, the CDR3 is TGTGCCAGCAGCCGACCGGGACAGGGAGAAGCCACCATATATTTT. This chain connects TRBV6-6 to TRBJ1-3, with 9 bases fitting TRBD1. Germline lookup yields CDR1 MNHNY and CDR2 SVGAGI (reference sequence). The ends lost 6 bases at V and 9 bases at J; junction bases unmatched: 12. CDR3 length: 15 amino acids.

The chain is built from TRBV9 and TRBJ2-3; TRBD2 matches at 11 bases. There are 19 residues in the CDR3. CDR1 SGDLS and CDR2 YYNGEE come from the germline V gene. After removal of 4 bases from V and 0 bases from J, the junction contained 13 bases not matched to a gene. The CDR3 reads CASSHPSGGREASTDTQYF. The DNA of the CDR3 is TGTGCCAGCAGCCACCCTAGCGGGGGGCGAGAAGCTAGCACAGATACGCAGTATTTT.

J is TRBJ2-6 and V is TRBV4-1; TRBD1 or TRBD2 may be the D gene (5 bases each). Germline V CDR1 and CDR2: MGHRA, YSYEKL. Trimming shortened V by 7 bases and J by 0 bases, and 13 bases separated the two germline ends. CDR3 size: 16 residues. The CDR3, as DNA: TGCGCCAGCACCCGTGGGGGTAGCTCTGGGGCCAACGTCCTGACTTTC. Translating gives CASTRGGSSGANVLTF.

The table lists this clone with a count of one. The gene calls are TRBV15 and TRBJ1-4; D not resolved. The germline V gene has CDR1 LNHNV and CDR2 YYDKDF (reference sequence). The CDR3 is 15 residues long. Deletions cut 0 bases from V and 1 base from J, with 6 bases between. The CDR3 spells CATSRDAGTNEKLFF. CDR3 nucleotide sequence: TGTGCCACCAGCAGAGACGCTGGAACTAATGAAAAACTGTTTTTT.

This chain joins TRBV11-3 and TRBJ2-1; no definite D call. The CDR3 loop spans 13 amino acids. With 2 bases removed from V and 7 bases from J, the gap between germline ends came to 9 bases. CDR1 and CDR2 (germline): SGHNT, YENEEA. The CDR3 nucleotides read TGTGCCAGCAGCTTAAATCAGGCTAATGAGCAGTTCTTC. It encodes CASSLNQANEQFF.

The V and J genes are TRBV2 and TRBJ2-1; 11 nucleotides agree with TRBD1. Germline CDR1 reads SNHLY; CDR2 reads FYNNEI. CDR3 size: 16 residues. V was clipped by 5 bases and J by 2 bases; unmatched bases: 5. This CDR3 is CASSLDRGQTYNEQFF. The CDR3 region has the DNA TGTGCCAGCAGTCTGGACAGGGGGCAAACCTACAATGAGCAGTTCTTC.

J is TRBJ1-5 and V is TRBV5-1, with TRBD1 matching over 11 bases. The germline gives CDR1 SGHRS, CDR2 YFSETQ. Unmatched junction bases numbered 3, after V lost 3 bases and J lost 7 bases. This CDR3 comprises 14 residues. DNA for the CDR3: TGCGCCAGCAGCTGGACAGGGGGCGAGCAGCCCCAGCATTTT. It is translated as CASSWTGGEQPQHF. The full variable domain, in which reference TRBV5-1 and TRBJ1-5 provide the parts outside the CDR3, is KAGVTQTPRYLIKTRGQQVTLSCSPISGHRSVSWYQQTPGQGLQFLFEYFSETQRNKGNFPGRFSGRQFSNSRSEMNVSTLELGDSALYLCASSWTGGEQPQHFGDGTRLSIL.

The chain links TRBV7-2 to TRBJ2-2, with 7 bases fitting TRBD2. This CDR3 region has 15 residues. CDR1 and CDR2 from the germline V gene are SGHTA and FQGNSA. V trimming: 6 bases; J trimming: 0 bases; junction bases outside the gene matches: 4. CDR3 in amino acids: CASSLSGPNTGELFF. CDR3 nucleotides: TGTGCCAGCAGTCTTAGCGGGCCGAACACCGGGGAGCTGTTTTTT.

This chain joins TRBV6-5 and TRBJ1-1; D is ambiguous. Trimming cost V 4 bases and J 4 bases, with 13 bases left between them. The CDR3 runs 14 residues. The germline CDR1 and CDR2 sequences are MNHEY and SVGAGI. CDR3 DNA sequence: TGTGCCAGCAGTTTAGGGAGGGCGGCCACTGAAGCTTTCTTT. This gives the protein CASSLGRAATEAFF.

The gene calls are TRBV7-8 and TRBJ1-6, with 9 bases lining up with TRBD1. J was trimmed by 6 bases and V by 4 bases; bases with no gene match: 4. CDR3 size: 15 residues. Germline V lookup: CDR1 SGHVS, CDR2 FQNEAQ. CDR3 sequence (DNA): TGTGCCAGCAGCTGGGGACAGGGTGGTAATTCACCCCTCCACTTT. Protein sequence: CASSWGQGGNSPLHF.

CDR3 protein: CASSLTGAANTEAFF. The DNA for the CDR3 is TGCGCCAGCAGCTTGACAGGGGCCGCGAACACTGAAGCTTTCTTT. The chain recombines TRBV5-1 with TRBJ1-1; 7 bases match TRBD1. This CDR3 comprises 15 residues. Germline values: CDR1 SGHRS, CDR2 YFSETQ. The V segment lost 1 base and the J segment 1 base; nucleotides outside the gene matches: 4.

This clone was seen a handful of times. The same CDR3 can be traced to other DNA sequences in this sample. The chain links TRBV7-9 to TRBJ2-3; D is uncertain. CDR3 size: 12 residues. V shed 1 base and J shed 3 bases, with 2 bases lying between them. Per the germline V gene, CDR1 is SEHNR and CDR2 is FQNEAQ (reference sequence). CDR3 in amino acids: CASSLGTDTQYF. CDR3 in DNA: TGTGCCAGCAGCTTAGGGACAGATACGCAGTATTTT.

This chain links TRBV6-5 with TRBJ2-7; D may correspond to TRBD1 or TRBD2 (5 bases each). Trimming took 2 bases from V and 2 from J, leaving 10 bases between them. The CDR3 totals 14 residues. The germline CDR1 and CDR2 sequences are MNHEY and SVGAGI. The CDR3 region is CASSYDPGPYEQYF. The DNA of the CDR3 is TGTGCCAGCAGTTACGATCCGGGGCCCTACGAGCAGTACTTC.

The gene calls are TRBV9 and TRBJ2-3; TRBD2 matches at 11 bases. CDR3 length equals 15 residues. Germline V lookup: CDR1 SGDLS, CDR2 YYNGEE. With V trimmed by 3 bases and J by 4 bases, 4 bases remained unmatched. This CDR3 reads CASSATSGSSDTQYF. CDR3 nucleotides: TGTGCCAGCAGCGCCACTAGCGGGAGCTCAGATACGCAGTATTTT.

This chain uses TRBV19 with TRBJ2-4; TRBD1 is a possible D gene (6 bases). CDR1 is LNHDA, CDR2 SQIVND, per germline (reference sequence). The CDR3 runs 13 residues. V dropped 6 bases and J dropped 10 bases, with 16 bases sitting between them. CDR3 region: CASRSTGVQIQYF. The CDR3, as DNA: TGTGCCAGTAGGTCGACAGGTGTTCAGATTCAGTACTTC.

This clone was seen a few times. The same CDR3 also results from other DNA sequences found in this sample. V and J are TRBV6-1 and TRBJ2-2; D is undetermined. CDR1 is MNHNS, CDR2 SASEGT, per germline. The CDR3 length is 13 residues. Trimming shortened V by 4 bases and J by 4 bases, and 7 bases separated the two germline ends. The CDR3 sequence is CASSGGVTGELFF. The CDR3, as DNA: TGTGCCAGCAGTGGGGGTGTCACCGGGGAGCTGTTTTTT.

The chain recombines TRBV19 with TRBJ2-6; D could derive from TRBD1 or TRBD2 (5 bases each). The CDR3 has 15 amino acids. Between the trimmed V and J ends, which lost 7 bases and 3 bases, there was a span of 13 bases. Germline CDR1 LNHDA, CDR2 SQIVND (reference sequence). CDR3 nucleotides: TGTGCCAGTACCGGGACGGTTCGTGGGGCCAACGTCCTGACTTTC. As protein: CASTGTVRGANVLTF.

The chain uses TRBV18 and TRBJ2-1; D possibly corresponds to TRBD2 (6 bases). The CDR3 sequence is 15 residues long. CDR1 KGHSH and CDR2 LQKENI come from the germline V gene. The ends were cut back, 6 bases at V and 2 bases at J, with 14 bases in the middle. CDR3 amino acids: CASSPLEGTYNEQFF. The CDR3 DNA is TGTGCCAGCTCCCCCTTGGAGGGGACCTACAATGAGCAGTTCTTC. Based on the CDR3 plus reference TRBV18 and TRBJ2-1, the full variable domain is NAGVMQNPRHLVRRRGQEARLRCSPMKGHSHVYWYRQLPEEGLKFMVYLQKENIIDESGMPKERFSAEFPKEGPSILRIQQVVRGDSAAYFCASSPLEGTYNEQFFGPGTRLTVL.

V and J are TRBV9 and TRBJ2-1; D is ambiguous. The CDR3 loop spans 14 amino acids. The V end lost 0 bases, the J end lost 4 bases, and 8 bases lay between the germline ends. Germline CDR1 and CDR2: SGDLS and YYNGEE. The CDR3 region is CASSVDDAYNEQFF. The CDR3 nucleotides are TGTGCCAGCAGCGTAGACGACGCATACAATGAGCAGTTCTTC.

For this clone: The identical CDR3 is also encoded by other nucleotide sequences in the sample. This chain connects TRBV6-6 to TRBJ2-3; D not resolved. The CDR3 contains 12 residues. Germline loops: CDR1 MNHNY, CDR2 SVGAGI (reference sequence). V lost 2 bases and J 4 bases, leaving 4 bases between the germline ends. CDR3 DNA sequence: TGTGCCAGCAGTTACCTGTCAGATACGCAGTATTTT. Its protein product is CASSYLSDTQYF.

This clone was detected only once. The gene calls are TRBV7-9 and TRBJ2-2; 13 positions match TRBD2. The CDR3 is 17 residues long. The germline gives CDR1 SEHNR, CDR2 FQNEAQ (reference sequence). J was trimmed by 4 bases and V by 5 bases; bases with no gene match: 7. The CDR3 bases are TGTGCCAGCAGCGCACGGACTAGCGGGAGTCTCACCGGGGAGCTGTTTTTT. This gives the protein CASSARTSGSLTGELFF.